This T cell receptor (beta chain) was identified during a study of T-cell memory formation after mild COVID-19. Study context: Largely donor-specific sequence clusters came from a couple of donors. General observations from the study: Shrinking CD4+ clones were chiefly CM and EM; CD8+ ones were chiefly EMRA.

Note on this clonotype: What it binds is unknown.

Using constant-segment primers, 5'RACE produced TCR alpha and TCR beta cDNA libraries carrying sample barcodes and UMIs. TCRdb re-called the 5' RACE reads with MiXCR, one entry per CDR3 protein. The sample lists 140,000 to 150,000 distinct CDR3 sequences, about 6% seen once, with about 2.1% in the top ten. The sequencing input was PBMCs or a T cell subset sorted from them (not recorded which). The receptor was isolated from an adult woman who had mild COVID-19 (a few samples of this study predate the infection). Cell type and time point are not known.

The DNA for the CDR3 is TGTGCCAGCAGCTTAGCGGGACAGGGGGATACCGGGGAGCTGTTTTTT. Residues: CASSLAGQGDTGELFF. V is TRBV7-2 and J is TRBJ2-2; TRBD1 agrees at 11 bases. J lost 5 bases, V lost 0 bases, and 2 bases had no gene match. Germline V lookup: CDR1 SGHTA, CDR2 FQGNSA. The length of the CDR3 is 16 residues.